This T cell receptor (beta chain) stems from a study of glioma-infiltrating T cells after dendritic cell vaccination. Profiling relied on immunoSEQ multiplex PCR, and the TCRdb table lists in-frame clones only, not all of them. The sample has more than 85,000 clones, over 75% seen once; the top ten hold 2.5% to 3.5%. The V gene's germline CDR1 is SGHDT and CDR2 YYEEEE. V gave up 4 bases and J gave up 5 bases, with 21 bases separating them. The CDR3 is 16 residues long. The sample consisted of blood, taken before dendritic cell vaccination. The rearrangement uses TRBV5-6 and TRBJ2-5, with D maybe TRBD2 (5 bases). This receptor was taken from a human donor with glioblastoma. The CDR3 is CASSPVPEGPQETQYF. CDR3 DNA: TGTGCCAGCAGCCCCGTGCCTGAGGGTCCCCAGGAGACCCAGTACTTC.